The rows below give T cell receptor beta chains drawn from one sample of a study of follicular helper T cells after annual influenza vaccination. Only in-frame clones appear in the TCRdb table, and some are missing; sequencing was by immunoSEQ multiplex PCR. The sample lists about 6,600 clones, 65% to 90% occurring once. Sequenced here: CXCR5- memory CD4+ T cells sorted from blood, sampled 7 days after influenza vaccination. The receptor source for this set is an adult who received the influenza vaccine. CDR3s include the opening cysteine and the closing phenylalanine or tryptophan. Each record gives: J gene, V gene, CDR3 protein.

j_call: TRBJ1-1
v_call: TRBV7-9
cdr3_aa: CASSFVNTEAFF

j_call: TRBJ2-2
v_call: TRBV4-2
cdr3_aa: CASSQEPGGVGGELFF

j_call: TRBJ2-1
v_call: TRBV5-1
cdr3_aa: CASSLDLGGMAYNEQFF

j_call: TRBJ1-1
v_call: TRBV5-1
cdr3_aa: CASSGGPGTTPNTEAFF

j_call: TRBJ1-6
v_call: TRBV5-1
cdr3_aa: CASSHASYNSPLHF

j_call: TRBJ1-3
v_call: TRBV9
cdr3_aa: CASSANLGSTIYF

j_call: TRBJ2-7
v_call: TRBV10-3
cdr3_aa: CAIKGQGSPYF

j_call: TRBJ2-3
v_call: TRBV7-3
cdr3_aa: CASSLTRGADTQYF

j_call: TRBJ1-2
v_call: TRBV27
cdr3_aa: CASSLTPGQGSYTF

j_call: TRBJ1-2
v_call: TRBV6-5
cdr3_aa: CASSYGGQGRSYTF

j_call: TRBJ1-1
v_call: TRBV29-1
cdr3_aa: CSAPQDSGTLGAFF

j_call: TRBJ1-5
v_call: TRBV19
cdr3_aa: CATTDPTGYSNQPQHF

j_call: TRBJ2-1
v_call: TRBV6-5
cdr3_aa: CASSPGTSSYNEQFF

j_call: TRBJ2-2
v_call: TRBV7-2
cdr3_aa: CASSHRGGLNTGELFF

j_call: TRBJ2-1
v_call: TRBV10-2
cdr3_aa: CASSLSGGHPIYNEQFF

j_call: TRBJ1-4
v_call: TRBV7-2
cdr3_aa: CASRRDRGATNEKLFF

j_call: TRBJ2-2
v_call: TRBV2
cdr3_aa: CASRIDRRPNTGELFF

j_call: TRBJ2-1
v_call: TRBV29-1
cdr3_aa: CSSRGQGTSSYNEQFF

j_call: TRBJ2-7
v_call: TRBV18
cdr3_aa: CASSLHPRAEQYF

j_call: TRBJ2-3
v_call: TRBV11-3
cdr3_aa: CASADVHGPRHTQYF

j_call: TRBJ1-2
v_call: TRBV6-6
cdr3_aa: CASSYEGFYGYTF

j_call: TRBJ2-1
v_call: TRBV4-1
cdr3_aa: CASSPTVREAEQFF

j_call: TRBJ1-4
v_call: TRBV19
cdr3_aa: CASNAGTANEKLFF

j_call: TRBJ2-2
v_call: TRBV7-3
cdr3_aa: CASSPGLKGGRGELFF

j_call: TRBJ2-7
v_call: TRBV23-1
cdr3_aa: CASSQSRDRVLGEQYF

j_call: TRBJ1-4
v_call: TRBV7-8
cdr3_aa: CASSPAPTGQGNEKLFF

j_call: TRBJ2-7
v_call: TRBV4-3
cdr3_aa: CASSLLFPGSYEQYF

j_call: TRBJ1-6
v_call: TRBV25-1
cdr3_aa: CASSEPDSWNSPLHF

j_call: TRBJ1-2
v_call: TRBV27
cdr3_aa: CASSPEGGSFNYGYTF

j_call: TRBJ2-7
v_call: TRBV7-2
cdr3_aa: CASSLAFPSGGLEQYF

j_call: TRBJ1-6
v_call: TRBV7-2
cdr3_aa: CASSSQGTTTPLHF

j_call: TRBJ2-1
v_call: TRBV9
cdr3_aa: CASSVISGNNEQFF

j_call: TRBJ1-2
v_call: TRBV5-4
cdr3_aa: CASSFTPEGYGYTF

j_call: TRBJ2-3
v_call: TRBV2
cdr3_aa: CASLQRGGQLRFADTQYF

j_call: TRBJ1-2
v_call: TRBV7-2
cdr3_aa: CASSSAGGLYGYTF

j_call: TRBJ1-1
v_call: TRBV7-9
cdr3_aa: CASSSRWQNTEAFF

j_call: TRBJ2-2
v_call: TRBV11-3
cdr3_aa: CASSSQGATGELFF

j_call: TRBJ2-3
v_call: TRBV6-5
cdr3_aa: CASSDRVTTDTQYF

j_call: TRBJ1-6
v_call: TRBV5-6
cdr3_aa: CASSLLYGDSLYNSPLHF

j_call: TRBJ1-4
v_call: TRBV19
cdr3_aa: CASSPGQGNIRLFF

j_call: TRBJ1-2
v_call: TRBV7-2
cdr3_aa: CASSLGPTGGNGYTF

j_call: TRBJ2-1
v_call: TRBV4-3
cdr3_aa: CASSQDLGGPEQFF

j_call: TRBJ2-7
v_call: TRBV21-1
cdr3_aa: CASSKAPGSSYEQYF

j_call: TRBJ2-7
v_call: TRBV18
cdr3_aa: CASSPAGYEQYF

j_call: TRBJ1-6
v_call: TRBV18
cdr3_aa: CASSLSSGSYNSPLHF

j_call: TRBJ1-5
v_call: TRBV7-9
cdr3_aa: CASSSGLSNQPQHF

j_call: TRBJ1-2
v_call: TRBV28
cdr3_aa: CASSSSDSSGGYTF

j_call: TRBJ1-2
v_call: TRBV10-3
cdr3_aa: CAISEPRGRNGYTF

j_call: TRBJ1-1
v_call: TRBV9
cdr3_aa: CASSARDYTEAFF

j_call: TRBJ1-1
v_call: TRBV4-1
cdr3_aa: CASSQVSRGHTEAFF

j_call: TRBJ2-3
v_call: TRBV30
cdr3_aa: CAWRARRGITDTQYF

j_call: TRBJ2-7
v_call: TRBV10-1
cdr3_aa: CASSESREAGQTSPYEQYF

j_call: TRBJ2-3
v_call: TRBV27
cdr3_aa: CASTPHGTDTQYF

j_call: TRBJ2-3
v_call: TRBV27
cdr3_aa: CASSLFGGPGTDTQYF

j_call: TRBJ2-1
v_call: TRBV1
cdr3_aa: CTSSRRLPGNIVVGNEQFF

j_call: TRBJ2-2
v_call: TRBV10-3
cdr3_aa: CAISGTSNTGELFF

j_call: TRBJ1-1
v_call: TRBV11-2
cdr3_aa: CASRAGRRTFF

j_call: TRBJ2-7
v_call: TRBV4-1
cdr3_aa: CASSRRLGTYEQYF

j_call: TRBJ2-1
v_call: TRBV4-3
cdr3_aa: CASSPAGLAGEYEQFF

j_call: TRBJ1-6
v_call: TRBV25-1
cdr3_aa: CASGQVGLGTLHF